This passage covers 21 T cell receptor beta chains from one sample sequenced in a study of beta chain features in type 1 diabetes. Every bit of the isolated RNA underwent reverse transcription, so sequencing read expressed TCRB transcripts. Assay: immunoSEQ multiplex PCR; the TCRdb copy retains only in-frame clones and omits some. The table records roughly 610,000 clones, 15% to 19% of them present only once. The sequenced sample was naive CD4+ T cells from blood. The receptors were sampled from a young man in good health.

This chain's CDR3 is CASSLRPGSTEAFF. Here the CDR3 DNA reads TGTGCCAGCAGTTTGAGGCCCGGGAGCACTGAAGCTTTCTTT. The rearrangement links TRBV27 to TRBJ1-1; no reliable D call. Trimming took 3 bases from V and 4 from J, leaving 12 bases between them. CDR3 length: 14 residues. Looked up from germline, CDR1 is MNHEY and CDR2 is SMNVEV (reference sequence).

This clone was observed a handful of times. This chain joins TRBV7-2 and TRBJ1-2, with 11 bases fitting TRBD1. Germline loops: CDR1 SGHTA, CDR2 FQGNSA. The V gene end was trimmed by 5 bases and the J gene end by 8 bases; junction bases not matched to a gene: 7. This CDR3 contains 14 residues. CDR3 residues: CASSVGQGALGYTF. CDR3 coding DNA: TGTGCCAGCAGCGTCGGACAGGGGGCGCTGGGCTACACCTTC. The variable domain in full, completed from reference TRBV7-2 and TRBJ1-2, reads GAGVSQSPSNKVTEKGKDVELRCDPISGHTALYWYRQSLGQGLEFLIYFQGNSAPDKSGLPSDRFSAERTGGSVSTLTIQRTQQEDSAVYLCASSVGQGALGYTFGSGTRLTVV.

This rearrangement joins TRBV28 to TRBJ2-7; D is unclear. Trimming pared 2 bases from V and 2 bases from J, leaving 13 bases between. The CDR3 consists of 15 residues. The germline V gene encodes CDR1 MDHEN and CDR2 SYDVKM. The CDR3 region is CASSLGKLPPYEQYF. For the CDR3, the DNA is TGTGCCAGCAGTTTAGGGAAACTTCCCCCCTACGAGCAGTACTTC.

V gene TRBV6-5 combines with J gene TRBJ1-5; D gene uncertain. Trimming left V 6 bases short and J 10 bases short, with 19 bases between. This CDR3 comprises 14 residues. Germline CDR1 reads MNHEY; CDR2 reads SVGAGI. The CDR3 DNA sequence: TGTGCCAGCAGCCATCGAGGGTTGGTCGGCCCCCAGCATTTT. Its protein product is CASSHRGLVGPQHF.

This chain links TRBV7-9 with TRBJ2-6, with D possibly TRBD1 on 5 matching bases. The length of the CDR3 is 14 residues. The V end lost 8 bases, the J end lost 0 bases, and 8 bases lay between the germline ends. Per the germline V gene, CDR1 is SEHNR and CDR2 is FQNEAQ (reference sequence). The CDR3 DNA sequence: TGTGCCAGCGACAGCAGCTCTGGGGCCAACGTCCTGACTTTC. The encoded protein is CASDSSSGANVLTF.

Here the CDR3 DNA reads TGCGCCAGCAGCTTGGAGTTCTACAATGAGCAGTTCTTC. Amino acid sequence: CASSLEFYNEQFF. The chain recombines TRBV5-1 with TRBJ2-1, with D uncertain. The V end was cut by 0 bases, the J end by 3 bases, with 4 bases between. The CDR3 consists of 13 residues. Germline lookup yields CDR1 SGHRS and CDR2 YFSETQ.

This chain joins TRBV13 and TRBJ1-3; 10 bases line up with TRBD1. CDR1 is PRHDT and CDR2 is FYEKMQ in the germline V gene (reference sequence). V trimming: 0 bases; J trimming: 9 bases; junction bases outside the gene matches: 5. The CDR3 runs 15 residues. The chain's CDR3 is CASSLGLDRGITIYF. For the CDR3, the DNA is TGTGCCAGCAGCTTAGGGCTGGACAGGGGGATCACCATATATTTT.

The J gene is TRBJ2-7, the V gene TRBV29-1; 9 bases match TRBD1. The CDR3 is 13 amino acids. In germline, CDR1 is SQVTM, CDR2 ANQGSEA. The junction had 5 bases not matched to a gene; V was cut back by 5 bases and J by 3 bases. For the CDR3, the DNA is TGCAGCGTTCCGGGACAGGGCCACTACGAGCAGTACTTC. Translated: CSVPGQGHYEQYF.

This rearrangement joins TRBV9 to TRBJ1-4; TRBD1 might be the D (5 bases). CDR1 and CDR2 (germline): SGDLS, YYNGEE. V was shortened by 4 bases and J by 5 bases, with 15 bases between the two germline ends. The CDR3 extends over 15 amino acids. The CDR3 DNA sequence: TGTGCCAGCAGCCCCCGGGGGGAGCCGAATGAAAAACTGTTTTTT. Its translation: CASSPRGEPNEKLFF.

This clone was seen a handful of times. This chain uses TRBV5-6 with TRBJ2-3; TRBD1 or TRBD2 may be the D gene (5 bases each). V was shortened by 2 bases and J by 0 bases, with 10 bases between the two germline ends. This CDR3 contains 15 residues. The germline V gene encodes CDR1 SGHDT and CDR2 YYEEEE. The CDR3 sequence: CASSFGTASTDTQYF. CDR3 nucleotide sequence: TGTGCCAGCAGCTTCGGGACGGCTAGCACAGATACGCAGTATTTT.

This chain links TRBV2 with TRBJ1-3; no clear D gene. Trimming stripped 6 bases from V and 0 bases from J, with 15 bases between. This CDR3 has 16 residues. CDR1 is SNHLY and CDR2 is FYNNEI in the germline V gene. The CDR3 reads CASSVLGRDSGNTIYF. The CDR3 bases are TGTGCCAGCAGCGTCCTGGGGAGAGACTCTGGAAACACCATATATTTT.

Only a few counts were recorded for this clone. This chain connects TRBV7-2 to TRBJ1-2, with 8 bases identical to TRBD1. With V trimmed by 5 bases and J by 7 bases, 9 bases remained unmatched. There are 14 residues in the CDR3. Germline V gene data show CDR1 as SGHTA and CDR2 as FQGNSA. The CDR3 spells CASSTSPGGGGYTF. For the CDR3, the DNA is TGTGCCAGCAGCACTAGTCCAGGGGGCGGTGGCTACACCTTC. Filled out from reference TRBV7-2 and TRBJ1-2, the complete variable domain reads GAGVSQSPSNKVTEKGKDVELRCDPISGHTALYWYRQSLGQGLEFLIYFQGNSAPDKSGLPSDRFSAERTGGSVSTLTIQRTQQEDSAVYLCASSTSPGGGGYTFGSGTRLTVV.

The V and J genes are TRBV10-3 and TRBJ2-3, with D possibly TRBD1 on 5 matching bases. Germline V gene sequence: CDR1 ENHRY, CDR2 SYGVKD. V was clipped by 6 bases and J by 6 bases, with 7 bases between them. This CDR3 has 11 amino acids. The CDR3 bases are TGTGCCATCAGGCAGGGTGATACGCAGTATTTT. This translates into CAIRQGDTQYF.

J is TRBJ2-3 and V is TRBV5-6, with 9 bases lining up with TRBD1. This CDR3 is 14 amino acids long. Trimming cost V 4 bases and J 8 bases; bases outside gene matches: 8. Germline loops: CDR1 SGHDT, CDR2 YYEEEE. The CDR3 reads CASSPSPGQGTQYF. CDR3 nucleotides: TGTGCCAGCAGCCCATCCCCGGGACAGGGTACGCAGTATTTT.

There are a few counts of this clone. This sequence joins TRBV27 and TRBJ1-1; 10 nucleotides match TRBD1. This CDR3 contains 18 residues. Germline values: CDR1 MNHEY, CDR2 SMNVEV (reference sequence). V gave up 2 bases and J gave up 5 bases; unmatched junction bases: 14. In DNA, the CDR3 is TGTGCCAGCAGTTTAAAACCACCGGGACAGGGGCTTTTGACTGAAGCTTTCTTT. Its translation is CASSLKPPGQGLLTEAFF.

The table lists this clone with a few counts. V is TRBV5-4 and J is TRBJ2-1; D unclear. There are 13 residues in the CDR3. The ends were cut back, 1 base at V and 6 bases at J, with 8 bases in the middle. CDR1 and CDR2 (germline): SGHNT, YYREEE (reference sequence). The CDR3, as DNA: TGTGCCAGCAGCTTGAGTTATCCCAATGAGCAGTTCTTC. This encodes CASSLSYPNEQFF.

There are a few counts of this clone. The chain carries TRBV7-6 and TRBJ2-7; 9 positions agree with TRBD1. The germline V gene has CDR1 SGHVS and CDR2 FNYEAQ. The CDR3 is made up of 15 amino acids. Trimming cost V 5 bases and J 6 bases; bases outside gene matches: 11. CDR3 DNA sequence: TGTGCCAGCAGCCCCTCCGGGACAGGGAATGTCGAGCAGTACTTC. It specifies CASSPSGTGNVEQYF.

This clone was recorded a few times. The genes are TRBV7-3 and TRBJ1-1; D is unresolved. Trimming stripped 5 bases from V and 5 bases from J, with 18 bases between. In germline, CDR1 is SGHTA, CDR2 FQGTGA. The CDR3 extends over 15 amino acids. The CDR3 is CASSPNPGRGTEAFF. The DNA of the CDR3 is TGTGCCAGCAGCCCTAACCCGGGCCGAGGGACTGAAGCTTTCTTT.

This clone was counted only a few times. Additional DNA sequences in this sample encode the identical CDR3. The chain links TRBV18 to TRBJ2-1; tentatively, D is TRBD1 or TRBD2 (5 bases each). V lost 1 base and J 4 bases, leaving 5 bases between the germline ends. There are 13 residues in the CDR3. Germline lookup yields CDR1 KGHSH and CDR2 LQKENI. The DNA for the CDR3 is TGTGCCAGCTCACCACGGGGGTACAATGAGCAGTTCTTC. Protein: CASSPRGYNEQFF.

CDR3 in amino acids: CASRQGSLGTGELFF. In DNA, the CDR3 is TGTGCCAGCAGACAGGGGTCCTTGGGCACCGGGGAGCTGTTTTTT. The chain has TRBV6-5 and TRBJ2-2; TRBD1 matches at 7 bases. The CDR3 contains 15 residues. The trim removed 6 bases at V and 4 bases at J, leaving 8 bases unmatched. Per germline, CDR1 MNHEY and CDR2 SVGAGI.

This chain connects TRBV27 to TRBJ1-4; 9 bases line up with TRBD1. Looked up from germline, CDR1 is MNHEY and CDR2 is SMNVEV (reference sequence). J gave up 10 bases and V 5 bases, and 11 bases lay outside the gene matches. The CDR3 totals 15 residues. CDR3 DNA: TGTGCCAGCAGTCCCACCCGGGACAGGGCGTCAAAACTGTTTTTT. Its translation is CASSPTRDRASKLFF.